This T cell receptor beta chain was observed in a study of CD8 T cells in ankylosing spondylitis. Study results and limitations: A TCR beta motif of several highly homologous variants appeared characteristic of ankylosing spondylitis blood. Reactive arthritis synovial fluid and blood were previously reported to contain some motif variants. With a CD8+ phenotype, disease-linked clones were relatively rare in peripheral blood.

From germline, CDR1 is SGDLS and CDR2 YYNGEE. CDR3 length: 18 residues. The V segment lost 4 bases and the J segment 4 bases; nucleotides outside the gene matches: 15. This clonotype showed up just a few times. Antigen: not known. Quantitative 5'-RACE was performed with molecular barcodes, and it yielded the TCR beta libraries. TCRdb analysed the 5' RACE reads with MiXCR anew, one entry per CDR3 protein. The sample has 40,000 to 50,000 distinct CDR3 sequences, 3.5% to 4% seen once; the top ten hold under 4.5%. This sequence originates from a female donor with ankylosing spondylitis or in good health (not recorded which). Input material: blood, either unsorted or a sorted T cell fraction (not recorded which). The rearrangement links TRBV9 to TRBJ2-3; 10 positions agree with TRBD2. The CDR3 DNA is TGTGCCAGCAGCCCCCCCGTGTGGGAGCGGGGGGGCTCAGATACGCAGTATTTT. It codes for CASSPPVWERGGSDTQYF.